This TCR beta chain was recorded in a study of cytomegalovirus exposure and HLA in healthy donors. Study results and limitations: Available immune exposure information covered CMV serostatus only. Earlier analysis yielded a pattern in which most TCR beta V segments were productive about 90% or about 30% of the time. In a later analysis, the majority of CMV-associated beta chains seemingly showed HLA restriction.

Primers included in the PCR were 60 Vbeta and 13 Jbeta primers. The repertoire was sequenced with immunoSEQ multiplex PCR; TCRdb's copy has only in-frame clones and lacks some. The table shows roughly 45,000 clones, with roughly 60% occurring only once. The CDR3 has 14 amino acids. V gave up 5 bases and J gave up 3 bases, with 14 bases separating them. The germline V gene encodes CDR1 SGHTA and CDR2 FQGNSA. There are a few counts of this clone. Antigen: not known. The sequenced sample was PBMCs. This TCR derives from a man between 60 and 75 years old in good health and CMV-seropositive. The rearrangement joins TRBV7-2 to TRBJ2-7; tentative D call: TRBD1 (6 bases). DNA for the CDR3: TGTGCCAGCAGCAGAACCGGGACACTCTACGAGCAGTACTTC. Its translation is CASSRTGTLYEQYF.